This TCR beta chain was sequenced for a study of blood T cell repertoires in COVID-19 (dated by TCRdb to 2020 to 2021). Regarding the study in general: The collaborator samples originated in the United States, Italy and Spain and spanned the acute and convalescent phases of COVID-19. Where HLA class I and class II types were available, the types were taken from metadata supplied by the sample provider, not from assay-based typing. Samples were obtained from the ongoing ImmuneRACE study (first 160 participants) and from 1,200 or so subjects provided by 6 global collaborators. Sample metadata almost always included a de-identified subject ID, COVID-19 status, age in years and sex. The prospective study material was composed of cDNA or gDNA derived from T cells, B-cell-depleted T cells, or PBMCs. The repertoires were released in a freely available public database meant as a resource for research on the immune response to SARS-CoV-2. Deeply sampled blood TCRbeta repertoires from subjects exposed to, actively infected with, or recovered from COVID-19 were included in the dataset. The paper as a whole reports these results and caveats: How much clinical and demographic metadata was included differed by source and by participant, and the metadata was provided uncurated.

TCRbeta CDR3 regions were amplified from genomic DNA by means of the immunoSEQ Assay, a bias-controlled multiplex PCR. On the study's bioinformatics: The number of nucleated cells in each sample was estimated by amplification of reference gene primers within the assay. To quantify the absolute abundance of each unique TCRbeta CDR3 rearrangement, sequence reads were collapsed and filtered. Productive Simpson clonality was computed per sample as the square root of Simpson's diversity index over productive rearrangements. TCRdb carries this immuneACCESS record with in-frame sequences only. Its versions omit some clonotypes, under half of them owing to an unresolved V gene in the studies checked, with the rest unexplained. Clone size and V and J calls were adopted from that table, with D and trimming inferred from the DNA. This sample gives tens of thousands of clones in total; approximately 88% of them show up just once. Over 5% of the sample is held by the ten biggest clonotypes.

Worth noting for this clone: The antigen it recognizes is unknown. No much larger clone exists at a distance of one base, and base qualities are not known.

One collaborating source in Seattle enrolled patients during active infection and followed them longitudinally through the course of disease. Collaborating institutions collected whole blood in K2EDTA tubes following their own protocols. For TCRbeta analysis, collaborator samples were shipped as frozen whole blood, as isolated PBMCs, or as DNA extracted from either sample type. The germline V gene encodes CDR1 LGHDT and CDR2 YNNKEL (reference sequence). V lost 2 bases and J lost 4 bases; the stretch between them is 14 bases long. Inclusive of the bounding cysteine and phenylalanine, the CDR3 is 15 residues long. Only the CDR3 DNA stays, 45 bases, in frame from base 1.

The receptor comes from a man aged 60-69 years with COVID-19, enrolled during active disease. What was sequenced was peripheral blood. The chain employs TRBV3-1 (or the pseudogene TRBV3-2) and TRBJ1-1; the best D guess is TRBD1, with 6 bases matching. The sequence in DNA is TGTGCCAGCAGCCAACGAGGGGGTGGGAGCACTGAAGCTTTCTTT. The encoded protein is CASSQRGGGSTEAFF.